This T cell receptor beta chain stems from a study of T cell responses to AZD1222 COVID-19 vaccine. In the study overall: Second doses that came at about 4 or about 12 weeks were put together.

Whole-study findings and limits: Baseline antibody screening turned up just six seropositive AZD1222 recipients.

Concerning this clone itself: The antigen is unknown.

Repertoires were generated with immunoSEQ multiplex PCR, while TCRdb's copy carries only in-frame clones and drops some. The table includes around 90,000 clones, 70% to 90% detected once. With 5 bases removed from V and 2 bases from J, the gap between germline ends came to 12 bases. From germline, CDR1 is SGHDN and CDR2 FVKESK. The CDR3 is 14 residues long. The V call is TRBV14, the J call TRBJ1-2, with D hard to call. The sequenced sample was peripheral blood, obtained on day 0 of AZD1222 vaccination. This receptor was obtained from an adult in good health. CDR3 region: CASSWRGFNYGYTF. DNA of the CDR3: TGTGCCAGCAGCTGGCGGGGTTTCAACTATGGCTACACCTTC.